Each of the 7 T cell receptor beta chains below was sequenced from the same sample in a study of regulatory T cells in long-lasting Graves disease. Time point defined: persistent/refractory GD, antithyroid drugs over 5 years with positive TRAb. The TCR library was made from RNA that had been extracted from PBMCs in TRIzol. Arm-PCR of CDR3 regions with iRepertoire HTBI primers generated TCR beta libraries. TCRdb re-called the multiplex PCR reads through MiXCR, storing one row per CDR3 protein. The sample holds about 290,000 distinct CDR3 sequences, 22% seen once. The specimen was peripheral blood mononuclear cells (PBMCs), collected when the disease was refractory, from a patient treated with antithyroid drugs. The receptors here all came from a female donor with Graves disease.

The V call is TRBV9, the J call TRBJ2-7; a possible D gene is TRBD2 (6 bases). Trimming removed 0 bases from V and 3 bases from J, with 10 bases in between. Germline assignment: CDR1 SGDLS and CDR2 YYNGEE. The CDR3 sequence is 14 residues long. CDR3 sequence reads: CASSVGVGGYEQYF. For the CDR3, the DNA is TGTGCCAGCAGCGTAGGTGTGGGAGGCTACGAGCAGTACTTC.

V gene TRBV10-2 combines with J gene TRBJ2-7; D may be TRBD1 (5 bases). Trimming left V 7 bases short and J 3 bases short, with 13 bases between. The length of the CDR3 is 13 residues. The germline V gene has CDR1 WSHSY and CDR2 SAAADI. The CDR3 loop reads CASIESGLYEQYF. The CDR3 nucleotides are TGCGCCAGCATCGAGTCAGGGCTCTACGAGCAGTACTTC.

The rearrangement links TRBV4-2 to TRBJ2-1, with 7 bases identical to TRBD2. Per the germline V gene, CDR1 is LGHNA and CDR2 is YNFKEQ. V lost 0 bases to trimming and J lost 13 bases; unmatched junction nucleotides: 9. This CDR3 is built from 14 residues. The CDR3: CASSQDRGEEHQFF. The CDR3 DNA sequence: TGTGCCAGCAGCCAAGATCGGGGGGAGGAGCATCAGTTCTTC.

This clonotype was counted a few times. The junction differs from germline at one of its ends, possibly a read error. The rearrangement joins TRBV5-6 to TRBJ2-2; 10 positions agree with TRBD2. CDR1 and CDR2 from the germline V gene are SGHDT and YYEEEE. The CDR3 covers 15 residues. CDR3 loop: CASSLGLAITGELFF. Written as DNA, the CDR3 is TGTGCCAGCAGTTTGGGACTAGCGATTACCGGGGAGCTGTTTTTT.

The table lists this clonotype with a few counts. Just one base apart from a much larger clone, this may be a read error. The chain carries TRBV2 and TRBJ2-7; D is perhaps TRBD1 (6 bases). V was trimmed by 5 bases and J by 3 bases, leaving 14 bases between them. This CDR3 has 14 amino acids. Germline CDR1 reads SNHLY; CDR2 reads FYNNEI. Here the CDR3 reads CASSTDRFSYEQYF. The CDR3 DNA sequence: TGTGCCAGCAGTACCGACAGGTTTAGCTACGAGCAGTACTTC.

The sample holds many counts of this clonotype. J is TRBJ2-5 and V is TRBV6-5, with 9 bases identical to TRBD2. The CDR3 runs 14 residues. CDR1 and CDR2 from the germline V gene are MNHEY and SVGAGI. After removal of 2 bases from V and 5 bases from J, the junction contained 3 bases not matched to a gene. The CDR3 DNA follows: TGTGCCAGCAGTTACCAGAGCGGGAGGGAGACCCAGTACTTC. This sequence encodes CASSYQSGRETQYF.

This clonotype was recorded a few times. CDR3 nucleotides: TGTGCCAGCAGTTTGCGCACCGGGACTAATTTCTACGAGCAGTACTTC. The encoded protein is CASSLRTGTNFYEQYF. The chain is built from TRBV28 and TRBJ2-7, with TRBD2 identical over 7 bases. Germline CDR1 and CDR2: MDHEN and SYDVKM. The CDR3 contains 16 residues. The J segment lost 3 bases and the V segment lost 3 bases, leaving 11 bases of the junction unmatched.